These T cell receptor beta chains were read from a single sample in a study of T cells after yellow fever vaccination. TCRdb passed the 5' RACE reads through MiXCR, listing each CDR3 protein once. In the table there are around 310,000 distinct CDR3 sequences, more than 8.5% of which are singletons. The input for sequencing was PBMCs, taken on the day of the first yellow fever vaccination. The receptors here all came from a young man who received the YFV17D yellow fever vaccine. CDR3s include the opening cysteine and the closing phenylalanine or tryptophan. Fields, in order: V gene, D gene, clone size, J gene, CDR3 protein, CDR3 DNA. A D gene is named only where the DNA matches it firmly. Only part of the rows carry a size: once, few, many, or a class if the clone is expanded.

>TRBV7-2|TRBD1|.|TRBJ1-6
CASSLVRTGGNSPLHF
TGTGCCAGCAGCTTAGTCCGGACAGGGGGAAATTCACCCCTCCACTTT
>TRBV20-1|.|few|TRBJ2-1
CSARRTSDNEQFF
TGCAGTGCTAGACGGACCTCCGACAATGAGCAGTTCTTC
>TRBV12-3/TRBV12-4|.|.|TRBJ2-7
CASRGPTGDFAYEQYF
TGTGCCAGCAGGGGCCCAACAGGGGACTTTGCCTACGAGCAGTACTTC
>TRBV11-3|.|.|TRBJ2-5
CASSLRGLAVVETQYF
TGTGCCAGCAGCCTAAGGGGGCTAGCGGTTGTAGAGACCCAGTACTTC
>TRBV6-6|.|few|TRBJ1-1
CASSRGGATEAFF
TGTGCCAGCAGTCGGGGAGGAGCTACTGAAGCTTTCTTT
>TRBV6-2/TRBV6-3|TRBD1|few|TRBJ2-7
CAGGDRDYEQYF
TGTGCCGGAGGGGACAGGGACTACGAGCAGTACTTC
>TRBV25-1|TRBD1|few|TRBJ1-6
CASSPPGTVLNSPLHF
TGTGCCAGCAGCCCGCCCGGGACAGTCCTTAATTCACCCCTCCACTTT
>TRBV20-1|.|few|TRBJ2-5
CSANSGGIQETQYF
TGCAGTGCTAATTCCGGGGGAATCCAAGAGACCCAGTACTTC
>TRBV5-8|TRBD1|few|TRBJ2-6
CASSRGQGRPGANVLTF
TGTGCCAGCAGCAGGGGACAGGGGAGGCCTGGGGCCAACGTCCTGACTTTC
>TRBV6-2/TRBV6-3|.|few|TRBJ2-5
CASRLLLGETQYF
TGTGCCAGCAGACTTCTCCTAGGGGAGACCCAGTACTTC
>TRBV7-3|.|many|TRBJ2-5
CASSLKGGRWETQYF
TGTGCCAGCAGCTTAAAGGGGGGCCGATGGGAGACCCAGTACTTC
>TRBV27|TRBD1|.|TRBJ2-1
CASSLRQGKFSYNEQFF
TGTGCCAGCAGTTTGAGACAGGGGAAGTTCTCCTACAATGAGCAGTTCTTC
>TRBV4-3|.|few|TRBJ2-7
CASSQDFRGLPREQYF
TGCGCCAGCAGCCAAGATTTCAGGGGCCTCCCTCGCGAGCAGTACTTC
>TRBV7-2|TRBD1|many|TRBJ1-2
CASSLLGQGNGYTF
TGTGCCAGCAGCTTACTGGGACAGGGAAATGGCTACACCTTC
>TRBV7-2|.|.|TRBJ1-5
CASSLDSSYQPQHF
TGTGCCAGCAGTTTGGACAGTAGTTACCAGCCCCAGCATTTT